The sequence of this T cell receptor beta chain was determined in a study of blood T cells in healthy people across ages (dated by TCRdb to the mid-2010s). In the study overall: Template switching captured roughly one uniquely barcoded TCR beta cDNA molecule per two T cells in model experiments. The study measured age-related changes in TCR beta repertoire diversity using deep sequencing normalized with unique cDNA molecular identifiers. The donors were divided into four age groups: young (average around 15 years), middle-aged (around 37), aged (about 62) and long-lived (about 84). For two donors (one aged 18 to 30 and one aged 80 or older), the study analyzed two additional independent replicas of 1 million unique cDNA reads from the same blood draw.

The paper as a whole reports these results and caveats: As age increased, observed TCR beta diversity per million T cells dropped in a roughly linear way, and a significant reduction was already evident by age 40. Observed TCR beta diversity correlated strongly with the percentage of naive T cells measured by flow cytometry. Total diversity estimates from one million sequenced T cells were considered lower bounds and underestimates. The long-lived group showed more naive CD4+ T cells, fewer expanded clones and increased TCR diversity than the aged group, suggesting age selection. Donor CMV infection status was unknown, potentially confounding age-related changes in expanded clonotypes. Since profiling was done on bulk unsorted PBMCs, naive and antigen-experienced compartments could not be conclusively compared.

V is pruned by 4 bases and J by 5 bases, leaving 10 bases of the junction without a gene match. CDR1 DFQATT and CDR2 SNEGSKA are derived from the germline V gene (reference sequence). There are 14 amino acids in the CDR3, from cysteine to phenylalanine inclusive. CDR3 DNA is the only sequence kept; it has 42 bases, read in frame from the first base. Library prep was done by 5' RACE. TCRdb lists the instrument as Illumina HiSeq 2500. The second PCR ran for about 7 to 11 cycles and used a J-beta primer mix along with a sample-barcoded 5' primer. Each TCR beta cDNA molecule received a unique molecular identifier from a template-switch 5' adaptor carrying 12 random nucleotides. Each sample yielded at least 3 million CDR3-containing paired-end reads. All of the RNA was converted into first-strand cDNA using the Mint cDNA synthesis kit, with a TRBC-specific oligonucleotide serving as the primer. All cDNA was treated with uracil-DNA glycosylase and then went through a first 18-cycle PCR with the universal primers M1SS and BC2_uni_R. Per the source publication's procedure: For normalization, 1 million high-quality reads, each with a distinct molecular identifier, were randomly selected from each sample. Reads with shared molecular identifiers were discarded instead of being binned into consensus sequences. CDR3 identification, clonotype clustering and error correction used MiTCR with a Q25 quality threshold and the strictest error-elimination algorithm. A nonparametric unseen species model using Euler transformation provided a lower-bound estimate of total TCR beta diversity. TCRdb reran the public reads through fastp at Q25 and MiXCR, keeping productive beta chains. Rows are combined by CDR3 protein, so each entry shows the most common genes and DNA. The V and J calls and clone size are TCRdb's, not the authors'. Present in this sample are some 1,000,000 distinct CDR3 sequences, approximately 26% of which were seen just once. The ten largest clones take up approximately 0.75% of the sample.

Systemically healthy Caucasian individuals from Russia, 35 to 50 in total and aged about 6 to 95 years, were included as donors. Approximately 10 milliliters of peripheral blood were collected from each donor into EDTA-treated Vacutainer tubes. Ficoll-Paque density-gradient centrifugation was used to isolate PBMCs, with at least 7 million per sample. Trizol reagent was used to extract total RNA from the PBMCs, yielding at least 6 micrograms per sample. For every donor, an aliquot of PBMCs went through flow cytometry to measure the percentages of naive CD45RAhigh/CD27high T cells. In the case of this clonotype: Its specific antigen is unknown. Base qualities are missing; no much larger clone stands one base away.

A further study also used this sample, focusing on T cells of mothers and their children. The second paper states: The donors were nine systemically healthy Caucasian individuals, made up of three mothers and their six children. cDNA synthesis consumed the entire amount of extracted RNA, loaded at roughly 1.5 ug RNA in each 15 ul reaction. In the second PCR, sample barcodes and 2-4 random nucleotides were introduced via the M1S primer. Each mother yielded over 9.5 million TCR beta CDR3 reads and each child 2.5 million to 3.5 million reads. Thymic selection shapes the output of TCR recombination in a similar way in related and unrelated pairs, and inherited differences have a minor effect. Normalized repertoire overlap in related mother-child pairs was always slightly higher than in unrelated mother-child pairs, but the difference was never significant. Persistent microchimeric T cell clones were not detected, at a sensitivity of approximately 100 clones per million clonotypes. The study used deep NGS to compare TCR beta repertoires of mothers and children, seeking features distinguishing related mother-child pairs from unrelated individuals. On average, the children were roughly 11 +/- 4 years old, while the mothers were approximately 41 +/- 4 years old. After adapters were ligated using NEBNext reagents, the libraries underwent 100+100 nt paired-end sequencing on an Illumina HiSeq 2000. To avoid cross-contamination, the mother libraries and the child libraries were prepared a month apart and sequenced in separate runs. Each donor had between roughly 450,000 and 2,100,000 distinct TCR beta clonotypes identified. Naive TCR beta clonotypes were estimated from low-frequency clonotypes matched to each donor's FACS-determined naive share, without sorting.

The sequencing input was blood. The source is a girl aged 2 to 9 in good health. The rearrangement joined TRBV20-1 to TRBJ2-5, with 7 central nucleotides matching TRBD2. The DNA reads as follows: TGCAGTGCTAAAGGGCGACTAGCTTCGGAGACCCAGTACTTC. Its protein is CSAKGRLASETQYF.